The 12 T cell receptor beta chains reported below all come from one sample, sequenced in a study of beta chain features in type 1 diabetes. General observations from the study: Within each of all four CD4+ subsets, Type 1 diabetes patients had TCRB CDR3s that were moderately but significantly shorter.

These receptors lack a known antigen. Sequencing targeted expressed TCRB transcripts, as all isolated RNA had been reverse transcribed. Measured with immunoSEQ multiplex PCR; TCRdb has only the in-frame clones, and not every one. Among 150,000 to 200,000 clones listed, approximately 9.1% were seen once. Source material: central memory CD4+ T cells from blood. These receptors were obtained from a woman in her thirties with type 1 diabetes.

V gene TRBV5-4 combines with J gene TRBJ1-1, with D perhaps matching TRBD1 (6 bases). The germline V gene encodes CDR1 SGHNT and CDR2 YYREEE (reference sequence). V was trimmed by 5 bases and J by 0 bases, leaving 14 bases between them. This CDR3 region has 15 residues. The CDR3 coding sequence is TGTGCCAGCAGGGGGGCACACACCATGAACACTGAAGCTTTCTTT. Protein: CASRGAHTMNTEAFF.

The chain is built from TRBV28 and TRBJ1-1, with D unclear. The CDR3 sequence is 10 residues long. The ends were cut back, 6 bases at V and 9 bases at J, with 8 bases in the middle. Germline assignment: CDR1 MDHEN and CDR2 SYDVKM. This chain's CDR3 is CASSTEQAFF. CDR3 DNA: TGTGCCAGCAGCACTGAACAAGCTTTCTTT. The full variable domain, rest sourced from reference TRBV28 and TRBJ1-1, is DVKVTQSSRYLVKRTGEKVFLECVQDMDHENMFWYRQDPGLGLRLIYFSYDVKMKEKGDIPEGYSVSREKKERFSLILESASTNQTSMYLCASSTEQAFFGQGTRLTVV.

This clone was counted between two and nine times. The rearrangement uses TRBV6-5 and TRBJ2-7; D not certain. CDR1 is MNHEY, CDR2 SVGAGI, per germline. The V end was cut by 0 bases, the J end by 1 base, with 7 bases between. The length of the CDR3 is 14 residues. The CDR3 reads CASSYSSRSYEQYF. CDR3 DNA: TGTGCCAGCAGTTACTCGTCCAGGTCCTACGAGCAGTACTTC.

V gene TRBV7-3 combines with J gene TRBJ1-5, with D perhaps matching TRBD1 (5 bases). Trimming removed 5 bases from V and 7 bases from J, with 12 bases in between. The length of the CDR3 is 13 residues. From germline, CDR1 is SGHTA and CDR2 FQGTGA. CDR3 sequence: CASSRGHRQPQHF. The CDR3 region has the DNA TGTGCCAGCAGCAGGGGTCACCGGCAGCCCCAGCATTTT. The variable domain in full, with the rest retrieved from reference TRBV7-3 and TRBJ1-5, is GAGVSQTPSNKVTEKGKYVELRCDPISGHTALYWYRQSLGQGPEFLIYFQGTGAADDSGLPNDRFFAVRPEGSVSTLKIQRTERGDSAVYLCASSRGHRQPQHFGDGTRLSIL.

The chain has TRBV25-1 and TRBJ2-3, with D hard to call. CDR1 and CDR2 (germline): MGHDK, SYGVNS. V gave up 6 bases and J gave up 3 bases, with 10 bases separating them. This CDR3 is 13 amino acids long. The CDR3 DNA reads as TGTGCCAGCAGACTGAGAGGAACAGATACGCAGTATTTT. Translated, it gives CASRLRGTDTQYF.

The chain has TRBV4-1 and TRBJ2-3; D might be TRBD2 (5 bases). CDR3 length: 15 amino acids. V gave up 5 bases and J gave up 4 bases, with 16 bases separating them. In germline, CDR1 is MGHRA, CDR2 YSYEKL. This chain's CDR3 is CASSGGRLFADTQYF. In nucleotides, the CDR3 is TGCGCCAGCAGCGGAGGACGGCTGTTCGCAGATACGCAGTATTTT.

In its sample, this clone was seen a few times. The chain combines TRBV27 with TRBJ2-2; 13 bases are shared with TRBD2. CDR3 length equals 19 residues. Germline CDR1 is MNHEY and CDR2 is SMNVEV (reference sequence). The V gene end was trimmed by 2 bases and the J gene end by 4 bases; junction bases not matched to a gene: 10. CDR3 loop: CASSLSIRTSGRATGELFF. For the CDR3, the DNA is TGTGCCAGCAGTTTAAGTATCCGTACTAGCGGGAGGGCCACCGGGGAGCTGTTTTTT.

This clone was seen only a few times. V and J are TRBV30 and TRBJ1-1; D uncertain. The germline V gene has CDR1 GTSNPN and CDR2 SVGIG (reference sequence). V was shortened by 5 bases and J by 4 bases, with 11 bases between the two germline ends. The CDR3 loop spans 12 amino acids. CDR3 protein: CAWGGRPTEAFF. In nucleotides, the CDR3 is TGTGCCTGGGGAGGACGTCCCACTGAAGCTTTCTTT.

There are a few counts of this clone. V gene TRBV2 combines with J gene TRBJ1-2; the match to TRBD1 covers 7 bases. V shed 2 bases, J shed 4 bases, and the junction held 1 base outside the gene matches. The V gene's germline CDR1 is SNHLY and CDR2 FYNNEI. The CDR3 consists of 13 residues. This chain's CDR3 is CASSENRGYGYTF. The CDR3 coding sequence is TGTGCCAGCAGTGAAAACAGGGGCTATGGCTACACCTTC.

This clone has just a few counts. V usage is TRBV18 and J usage is TRBJ1-2; a weak D match, TRBD1 (6 bases). The length of the CDR3 is 14 residues. The V and J ends lost 2 bases and 3 bases respectively, with 10 bases between them. Germline lookup yields CDR1 KGHSH and CDR2 LQKENI. The CDR3 sequence is CASSPSPGDYGYTF. Written as DNA, the CDR3 is TGTGCCAGCTCACCAAGTCCAGGGGACTATGGCTACACCTTC.

The chain couples TRBV30 to TRBJ2-3; 7 positions match TRBD2. The CDR3 loop spans 14 amino acids. Germline V lookup: CDR1 GTSNPN, CDR2 SVGIG (reference sequence). V lost 0 bases, J lost 5 bases, and 5 bases stayed unmatched. The CDR3 sequence: CAWSVLGLGDTQYF. The CDR3 nucleotides read TGTGCCTGGAGTGTACTTGGACTAGGAGATACGCAGTATTTT.

This clone showed up just a few times. The identical CDR3 is also encoded by other nucleotide sequences in the sample. V usage is TRBV7-9 and J usage is TRBJ2-1, with TRBD2 matching over 8 bases. Germline V gene sequence: CDR1 SEHNR, CDR2 FQNEAQ (reference sequence). The CDR3 is made up of 16 amino acids. The junction had 2 bases not matched to a gene; V was cut back by 0 bases and J by 1 base. The CDR3 coding sequence is TGTGCCAGCAGCTTAGCTCTAGCGGGTTCCTACAATGAGCAGTTCTTC. It codes for CASSLALAGSYNEQFF.